This T cell receptor beta chain was found in a study of cytomegalovirus exposure and HLA in healthy donors (dated by TCRdb to 2016 to 2017). Looking at the study overall: In an earlier analysis of some 610 of the donors, under 300 Gb of sequence data and 117 million unique TCR beta sequences from about 179 million T cells were reported. The genetic ancestry cluster associated with self-reported Caucasian donors included roughly four fifths of the 350 to 500 genotyped donors. To decide whether each TCR beta V gene segment behaved as functional or pseudogenic, an earlier analysis of over 500 of the donors relied on high-throughput TCR beta sequencing. Rather than drawing on any new phenotypic data, the later analysis identified candidate immune exposures from TCR beta sequences and the way those sequences occurred across donors. Along with the approximately 700-subject first cohort, a separate validation cohort of over a hundred different subjects was used. Class I and class II HLA loci were covered by the typing at four-digit resolution. Donor age, sex, ethnicity and CMV serostatus were collected together with the repertoire data. The study was designed to test whether signatures of past pathogen exposure could be identified by cataloging public T cell receptors. In a later genetic analysis, genome-wide SNP genotypes for about 60% of the 666 donors were used, and that subset was treated as a discovery cohort. Several DR-DQ haplotypes were treated as single units for association and clustering because of strong linkage in the cohort. All discovery cohort repertoires had been generated using a single sequencing platform. The study used immunosequencing to profile the T cell repertoires of 600 to 850 subjects and linked those repertoires to cytomegalovirus serostatus. A later analysis re-examined previously published TCR beta repertoires from hundreds of donors and added high-resolution HLA genotyping to investigate patterns of TCR occurrence. The study combined high-throughput TCR immunosequencing, statistical association of individual TCRs with disease status, and machine learning to predict cytomegalovirus infection status. On average, around 200,000 unique TCR beta nucleotide sequences were sequenced per donor among some 420 genotyped donors of the cohort, with about 19% of those sequences being non-productive. An early release covering around 630 HLA-typed donors comprised about 300 gigabases of sequencing data and roughly 86 million unique TCR sequences. The number of typed donors differed by locus: about 629-640 for A, B, C, DRB1 and DQB1; approximately 520 for DQA1; over 600 for DPA1; and roughly 490 for DPB1. The paper's findings and limits, for the study overall: Only TCR beta chains were sequenced in this cohort, and the absence of alpha or paired-chain data limited detectable features. Linkage disequilibrium might explain the correlated functional status among segregating V segments, but an unknown experimental factor could not be ruled out. The 87-base-pair reads could not distinguish some IMGT-functional V segments, including TRBV6-2 and TRBV6-3, so those segments were excluded. An association between a missense DCLRE1C variant and V-gene and J-gene trimming of TCR beta chains was found in a later genetic analysis and replicated in an independent cohort. Seventeen rarely observed V segments, including chromosome 9 orphons, were excluded from the earlier analysis of several hundred of the donors because counts were too low. In vitro tests confirmed that a few of the cytomegalovirus-associated TCR beta chains recognize cytomegalovirus antigens. A later analysis associated approximately 17,000 TCR beta sequences with specific HLA alleles at a false discovery rate of 0.05. Strong co-occurrence of HLA alleles, especially DR and DQ, made assigning TCR associations to individual alleles difficult. The classifier was reported to diagnose cytomegalovirus status with high specificity and sensitivity in both the original and validation cohorts. Across donors, most TCR sequences were observed very rarely, whereas some public TCRs were present in many individuals. In an earlier analysis of some 500 of the donors, most TCR beta V segments appeared in productive rearrangements about 87% or about 30% of the time, broadly matching IMGT annotations. A further reported finding was that TCR beta sequences accurately predicted the HLA-A and HLA-B alleles for most subjects in the first cohort. A later genetic analysis reported fewer N-insertions in productive TCRs among donors in an Asian-associated ancestry cluster than the approximately 670-donor mean. Sequencing depth was assumed to be roughly uniform across donors in the presence/absence analyses, though that assumption may not hold. The authors suggested that the approach could potentially be extended to other disease states and immunological phenotypes. Because some donors lacked HLA typing at each locus, the association tests relied only on the typed subset. In a later analysis, HLA-associated TCR beta chains were found to be more clonally expanded and to have lower generation probabilities than equally common non-associated chains. In a later analysis, most CMV-associated TCR beta chains were found to appear HLA-restricted, with HLA associations seemingly driven largely by CMV exposure. A group of highly shared sequence variants was considered likely to be a technical artifact of the sequencing pipeline. For the cohort, immune exposure information was limited to CMV serostatus. In a later analysis, TCR association rates were found to vary across HLA loci, with the most associated TCRs seen for DRB1 alleles and the fewest for HLA-C alleles. The study gave a list of about 170 TCR beta chains associated with cytomegalovirus. A later analysis reported that several top co-occurrence clusters appeared linked to parvovirus B19, influenza, CMV and Epstein-Barr virus.

To note about this clone: Its antigen remains unidentified.

In total, 600 or so healthy bone marrow donors made up the cohort. At the time of sampling, every cohort member was nominally healthy, though immune exposures that went unrecorded were likely present. The donor tested CMV seronegative and was one of the 352 seronegative cohort members. Every donor gave a peripheral blood sample, and the peripheral blood mononuclear cells from that sample were used for TCR beta sequencing. Genomic DNA extraction from the blood cell samples was performed with the Qiagen DNeasy Blood Extraction Kit. Libraries were built with the immunoSEQ multiplex PCR assay. The multiplex PCR relied on a mix of 60 forward primers for TCR Vbeta segments and 13 reverse primers for TCR Jbeta segments. The CDR3 region of rearranged TCR beta genes was amplified from genomic DNA by a multiplex PCR assay. On the Illumina HiSeq System, the amplified TCR beta libraries were sequenced as 87-base-pair reads. As for how the authors treated the data: Across the roughly 600 repertoires, a later analysis counted roughly 84 million unique TCR beta chains, approximately 12 million of which were shared by at least two donors. A nearest-neighbor algorithm error-corrected the raw reads and collapsed the reads into unique sequences, merging closely related sequences to remove PCR and sequencing errors. Alignment of CDR3 sequences to IMGT reference sequences was used to assign V, D and J gene segments. For a sequence to be retained, a match of at least six nucleotides was required to both a V gene segment and a J gene segment. Rearrangements were classified as productive when the CDR3 lacked stop codons and remained in frame with V and J, and all other rearrangements were classified as non-productive. Following IMGT convention, CDR3 was defined as the stretch from the second conserved V-encoded cysteine up to the conserved J-encoded phenylalanine. Sequences without an unambiguous match to a single V gene segment were excluded from the earlier analysis of over 500 of the donors. An earlier analysis of just under 600 of the donors called V segments functional above 56.7% productive rearrangements and segregating when the between-donor standard deviation exceeded 5%. A statistical classification framework was built for diagnosing cytomegalovirus status from the catalog of TCR beta chain sequences. In a later analysis, TCR nucleotide sequences were compared against IMGT/GENE-DB human TR gene sequences so that V and J genes could be assigned. Using the TCRdist pipeline, a later analysis assigned CDR3 sequences along with most-parsimonious VDJ recombination scenarios. In a later analysis, each TCR beta chain was defined by its CDR3 amino acid sequence together with its V-gene family, and reads lacking a unique V-gene family were excluded. As a way to deal with suspected cross-contamination and a sequencing artifact, a later analysis dropped more than 500 nucleotide sequences that were highly shared and had low generation probability. In a later analysis, a clonal expansion index for each public chain was calculated from normalized within-repertoire ranks of inferred template counts. In a later analysis, generation probabilities were computed with a VDJ recombination model fitted to out-of-frame rearrangements, and the resulting probabilities were checked against IGoR. A later analysis scored TCR-TCR, TCR-HLA and TCR-CMV co-occurrence with hypergeometric tests, applying a repertoire-size bias correction to TCR pairs. False discovery rates were estimated in a later analysis by permuting HLA or CMV assignments 20 times. In a later analysis, co-occurring TCRs were grouped using DBSCAN, and TCRdist sequence similarity was added for clustering within HLA-allele-positive subsets. Repertoires with fewer than 30,000 or more than 120,000 public chains, plus five repertoires with anomalous nucleotide sharing, were excluded from co-occurrence clustering. Here the immuneACCESS table is served through TCRdb, limited to in-frame sequences with V and J called. Missing clones are a known gap in these copies; in checked studies unresolved V genes cover under half, and the rest lacks a known reason. For V, J and clone size, that table is used; D and trimming come from the DNA. The sample has 35,000 to 50,000 clones on record. 7% to 8.5% of the sample is held by the ten biggest clonotypes.

Via the germline V gene, CDR1 is MNHEY and CDR2 SVGAGI. Counted from cysteine to phenylalanine, this CDR3 has 12 amino acids. The sequence is cut down to CDR3 DNA, 36 bases in frame from base 1. The germline ends are 6 bases apart after V is trimmed by 0 bases and J by 6 bases. The sequence is built from TRBV6-5 and TRBJ2-7; the D segment could be TRBD1, given 6 matching bases. The TCR comes from a male donor in good health and CMV-seronegative. What was sequenced was PBMCs. The CDR3 reads as follows: CASSYSTGEQYF. The nucleotide sequence reads TGTGCCAGCAGTTACTCGACAGGCGAGCAGTACTTC.